The clone carrying this T cell receptor beta chain was counted a few times. Its target is not known. CD4+ naive, central memory, regulatory and stem cell-like memory subsets were isolated by sorting on CD45RO/CCR7/CD25/CD127/CD95/CD27. V gave up 1 base and J gave up 1 base, with 8 bases separating them. This CDR3 is built from 15 residues. The germline V gene encodes CDR1 SGHAT and CDR2 FQNNGV. Since all of the isolated RNA was reverse transcribed, expressed TCRB transcripts were what got sequenced. The repertoire was sequenced with immunoSEQ multiplex PCR; TCRdb's copy has only in-frame clones and lacks some. This sample has roughly 240,000 clones, with 20% to 25% found just once. This sample is drawn from a study of beta chain features in type 1 diabetes. Study observations and caveats: When Type 1 diabetes patients were examined, their TCRB CDR3s proved moderately but significantly shorter in all four CD4+ subsets. Over-representation of high TCR-expressing cells was a possible consequence of cDNA sequencing. Individuals with type 1 diabetes displayed fewer insertions and more deletions at VDJ junctions.

This sequence joins TRBV11-2 and TRBJ2-1; D perhaps matches TRBD2 (6 bases). The TCR sequence derives from a woman younger than 45 with type 1 diabetes. Sequencing input: naive CD4+ T cells from blood. CDR3 amino acids: CASSLVRESYNEQFF. In DNA form, the CDR3 reads TGTGCCAGCAGCTTAGTACGGGAGTCCTACAATGAGCAGTTCTTC.